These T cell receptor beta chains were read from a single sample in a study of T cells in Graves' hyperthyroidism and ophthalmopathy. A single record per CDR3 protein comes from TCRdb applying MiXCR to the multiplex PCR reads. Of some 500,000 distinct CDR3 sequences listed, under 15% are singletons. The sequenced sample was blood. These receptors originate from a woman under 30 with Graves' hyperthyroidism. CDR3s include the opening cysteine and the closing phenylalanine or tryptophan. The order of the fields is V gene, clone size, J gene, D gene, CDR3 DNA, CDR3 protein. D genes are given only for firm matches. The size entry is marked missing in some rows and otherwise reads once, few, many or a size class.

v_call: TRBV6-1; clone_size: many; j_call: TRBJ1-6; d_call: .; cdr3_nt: TGTGCCAGCAGTGAAGGACACAAAACCAATTCACCCCTCCACTTT; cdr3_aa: CASSEGHKTNSPLHF
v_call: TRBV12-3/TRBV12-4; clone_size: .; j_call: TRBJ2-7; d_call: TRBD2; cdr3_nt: TGTGCCAGCCAACCCTCGGGGTTAGCGGGAGGGGAGCAGTACTTC; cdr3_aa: CASQPSGLAGGEQYF
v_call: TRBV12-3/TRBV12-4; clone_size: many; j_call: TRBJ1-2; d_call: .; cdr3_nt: TGTGCCAGCAGTTTGTTAGGACAATATGGCTACACCTTC; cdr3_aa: CASSLLGQYGYTF
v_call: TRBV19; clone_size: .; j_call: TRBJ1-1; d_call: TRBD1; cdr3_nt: TGTGCCAGTAGTCTTGACAGGGCTCTGGCTTTCTTT; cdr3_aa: CASSLDRALAFF
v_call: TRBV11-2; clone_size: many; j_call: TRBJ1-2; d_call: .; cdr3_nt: TGTGCCAGCAGCTTAGATGTGGCAGAGCCTAACTATGGCTACACCTTC; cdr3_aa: CASSLDVAEPNYGYTF
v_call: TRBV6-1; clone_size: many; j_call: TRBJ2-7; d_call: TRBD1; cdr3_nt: TGTGCCAGCAGTTTGGCGACCGGGACAGGGCGTGACGAGCAGTACTTC; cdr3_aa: CASSLATGTGRDEQYF
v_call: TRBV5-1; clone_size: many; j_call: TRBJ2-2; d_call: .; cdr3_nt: TGCGCCAGCAGCTCAGGGTCCGATGACACCGGGGAGCTGTTTTTT; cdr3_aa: CASSSGSDDTGELFF
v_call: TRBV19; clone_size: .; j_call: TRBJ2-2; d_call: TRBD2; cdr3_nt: TGTGCCAGTAGTGGGGGACTAGCGGGTAACACCGGGGAGCTGTTTTTT; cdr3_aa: CASSGGLAGNTGELFF
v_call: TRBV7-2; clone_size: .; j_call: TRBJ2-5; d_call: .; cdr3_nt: TGTGCCAGCAGCCCGAGTCGACTCGGAGGCGGAGAGACCCAGTACTTC; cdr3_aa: CASSPSRLGGGETQYF
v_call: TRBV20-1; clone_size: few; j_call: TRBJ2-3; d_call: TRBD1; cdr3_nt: TGCAGTGCTAGATTGGGGACAGGGACAGATACGCAGTATTTT; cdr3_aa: CSARLGTGTDTQYF
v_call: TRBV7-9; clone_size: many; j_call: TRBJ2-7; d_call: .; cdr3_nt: TGTGCCAGCAGCTTAGACCTAGTAAGCTCCTACGAGCAGTACTTC; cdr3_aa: CASSLDLVSSYEQYF
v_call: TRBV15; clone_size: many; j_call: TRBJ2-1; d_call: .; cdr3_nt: TGTGCCACCAGCAGCGAACGGAATGAGCAGTTCTTC; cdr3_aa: CATSSERNEQFF
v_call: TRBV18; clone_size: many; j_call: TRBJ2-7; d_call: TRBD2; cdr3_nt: TGTGCCAGCTCCCCATATTTCACTAGCGGGAGTTCCTACGAGCAGTACTTC; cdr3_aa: CASSPYFTSGSSYEQYF
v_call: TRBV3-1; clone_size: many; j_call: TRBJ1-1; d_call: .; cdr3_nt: TGTGCCAGCAGCGAAGTACCGGGCATGAACACTGAAGCTTTCTTT; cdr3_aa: CASSEVPGMNTEAFF
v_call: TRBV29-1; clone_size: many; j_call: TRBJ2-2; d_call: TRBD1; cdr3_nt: TGCAGCGGTGGACAGGGGGTGACCGGGGAGCTGTTTTTT; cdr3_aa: CSGGQGVTGELFF
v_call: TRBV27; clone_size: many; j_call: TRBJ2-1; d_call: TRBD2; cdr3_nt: TGTGCCAGCAGTTTGCGGGAGCTCGGCAATGAGCAGTTCTTC; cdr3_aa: CASSLRELGNEQFF
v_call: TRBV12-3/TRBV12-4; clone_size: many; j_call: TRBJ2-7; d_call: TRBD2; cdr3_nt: TGTGCCAGCAGTTTCGGGACTAGCGGGAGCTACGAGCAGTACTTC; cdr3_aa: CASSFGTSGSYEQYF
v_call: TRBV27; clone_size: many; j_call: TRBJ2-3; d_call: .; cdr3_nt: TGTGCCAGCAGTCCCTCCTCACTTTATACGCAGTATTTT; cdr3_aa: CASSPSSLYTQYF
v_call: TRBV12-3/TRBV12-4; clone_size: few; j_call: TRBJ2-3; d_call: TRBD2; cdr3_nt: TGTGCCAGCAGTATACTCGGGGCTAGCGGGAGCGAACTAGATACGCAGTATTTT; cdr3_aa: CASSILGASGSELDTQYF
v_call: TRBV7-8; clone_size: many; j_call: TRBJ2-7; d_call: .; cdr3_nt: TGTGCCAGCAGCTCCCCGTGGGTCTCCCTTCCGAGTGAGCAGTACTTC; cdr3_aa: CASSSPWVSLPSEQYF
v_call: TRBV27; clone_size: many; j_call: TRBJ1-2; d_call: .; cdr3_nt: TGTGCCAGCAGTTTAAGCCCGGTGGGCGGGGATGGCTACACCTTC; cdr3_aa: CASSLSPVGGDGYTF
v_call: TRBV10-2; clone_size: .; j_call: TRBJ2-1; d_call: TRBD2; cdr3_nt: TGCGCCAGCTGGGGGGGGGGGAATGAGCAGTTCTTC; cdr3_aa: CASWGGGNEQFF
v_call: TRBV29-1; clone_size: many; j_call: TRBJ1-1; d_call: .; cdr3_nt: TGCAGCGTTGCGGGGGTGGAGGACACTGAAGCTTTCTTT; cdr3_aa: CSVAGVEDTEAFF
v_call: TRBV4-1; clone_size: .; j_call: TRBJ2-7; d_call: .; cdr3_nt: TGCGCCAGCAGCCAAGGTCAACACGAGCAGTACTTC; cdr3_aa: CASSQGQHEQYF
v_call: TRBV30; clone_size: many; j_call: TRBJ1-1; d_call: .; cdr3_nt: TGTGCCTGGAGTATCCTGGGGGGCACCACTGAAGCTTTCTTT; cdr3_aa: CAWSILGGTTEAFF
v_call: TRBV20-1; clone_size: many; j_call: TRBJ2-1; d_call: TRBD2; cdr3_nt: TGCAGTGCTCCTAGCGGGAGGAGCTCCTACAATGAGCAGTTCTTC; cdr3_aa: CSAPSGRSSYNEQFF
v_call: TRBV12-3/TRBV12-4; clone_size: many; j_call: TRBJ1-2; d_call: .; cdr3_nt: TGTGCCAGCACCTTAGGTCCCAGCTATGGCTACACCTTC; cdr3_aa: CASTLGPSYGYTF
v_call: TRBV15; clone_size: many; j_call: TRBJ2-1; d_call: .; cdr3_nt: TGTGCCACCAGCAGAGATAACCAGGGGTTCTACAATGAGCAGTTCTTC; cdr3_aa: CATSRDNQGFYNEQFF
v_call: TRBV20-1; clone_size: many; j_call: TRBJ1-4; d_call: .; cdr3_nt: TGCAGTGCCGCCGGGGTAACTAATGAAAAACTGTTTTTT; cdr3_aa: CSAAGVTNEKLFF
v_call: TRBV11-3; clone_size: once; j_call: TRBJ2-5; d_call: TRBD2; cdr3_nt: TGTGCCAGCAGCTTAGGTTGGACTAGCGGGAGTTTGGCAGAGACCCAGTACTTC; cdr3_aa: CASSLGWTSGSLAETQYF
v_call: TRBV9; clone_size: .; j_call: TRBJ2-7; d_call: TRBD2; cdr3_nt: TGTGCCAGCAGCCCGCCTAGCGGGAGGGCCTACGAGCAGTACTTC; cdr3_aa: CASSPPSGRAYEQYF
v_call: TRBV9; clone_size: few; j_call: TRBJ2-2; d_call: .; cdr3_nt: TGTGCCAGCAGCGTAGAGGGAACCCTCGGGGAGCTGTTTTTT; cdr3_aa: CASSVEGTLGELFF
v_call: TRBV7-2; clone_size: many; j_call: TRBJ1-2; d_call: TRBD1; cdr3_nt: TGTGCCAGCAGCTTAGAAGGACAGGTCTATGGCTACACCTTC; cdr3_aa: CASSLEGQVYGYTF
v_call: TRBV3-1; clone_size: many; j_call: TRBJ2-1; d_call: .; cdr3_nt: TGTGCCACCTCGTTGACAGGGGCCACGAAGCGGGAGTACTACAATGAGCAGTTCTTC; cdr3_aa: CATSLTGATKREYYNEQFF
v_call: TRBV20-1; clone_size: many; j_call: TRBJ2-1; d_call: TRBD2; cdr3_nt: TGCAGTGCTAGAGATTTGGGGACTAGCGGGGGCTATGAGCAGTTCTTC; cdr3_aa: CSARDLGTSGGYEQFF
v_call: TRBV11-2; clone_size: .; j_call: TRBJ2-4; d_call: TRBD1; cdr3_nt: TGTGCCAGCAGCTCGACAGGGGGCGCATACATTCAGTACTTC; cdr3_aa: CASSSTGGAYIQYF